This paragraph reports one TCR beta chain. Its target is not known. V gave up 4 bases and J gave up 5 bases, with 15 bases separating them. Germline CDR1 SGHRS, CDR2 YFSETQ. CDR3 length equals 15 residues. These data originate in a study of T cell repertoires in cytomegalovirus infection. Overall study results and limits: Summed public TCR beta family frequency identified CMV carriers bearing the relevant HLA. In two of eight donors, the top clonotype was HLA-C-restricted CMV-specific.

One entry per CDR3 protein, called by TCRdb with MiXCR from the reads. This table has more than 400,000 distinct CDR3 sequences, about a quarter appearing once. The chain has TRBV5-1 and TRBJ2-2, with a weak D call TRBD1 (6 bases). Material for sequencing was PBMCs. This clonotype was obtained from a human donor in good health (CMV status not recorded). Some clones in this sample may be carry-over from other donors' samples. DNA for the CDR3: TGCGCCAGCAGCAGGTCCGGGACACCAACCGGGGAGCTGTTTTTT. Its protein is CASSRSGTPTGELFF.